The 32 T cell receptor beta chains below were found in one sample sequenced in a study of blood T cells in healthy people across ages. Primed by a sample-barcoded 5' primer and a J-beta primer mix, a second PCR proceeded for roughly 6 to 12 cycles. TCRdb fed the 5' RACE reads into MiXCR, producing one record per CDR3 protein. The profile shows roughly 1,500,000 distinct CDR3 sequences, about 43% of them singletons. The sequencing input was blood. Every receptor here comes from a woman aged 18-30 years in good health.

This clonotype was counted between two and nine times. This chain connects TRBV6-1 to TRBJ2-5, with D hard to call. Per germline, CDR1 MNHNS and CDR2 SASEGT. The CDR3 has 12 amino acids. The V end was cut by 1 base, the J end by 13 bases, with 13 bases between. The DNA of the CDR3 is TGTGCCAGCAGTGAAGTACCAGGTGGTGTGTACTTC. It encodes CASSEVPGGVYF.

The J gene is TRBJ2-7, the V gene TRBV4-1; 8 nucleotides agree with TRBD2. With V trimmed by 3 bases and J by 7 bases, 11 bases remained unmatched. This CDR3 spans 15 amino acids. Germline lookup yields CDR1 MGHRA and CDR2 YSYEKL. The CDR3 sequence: CASSQGVAGSGEQYF. Here the CDR3 DNA reads TGCGCCAGCAGCCAGGGGGTAGCGGGATCGGGGGAGCAGTACTTC.

The rearrangement uses TRBV6-2 or TRBV6-3 and TRBJ2-5, with 7 bases that match TRBD1. The CDR3 is made up of 14 amino acids. In germline, CDR1 is MNHEY, CDR2 SVGEGT. V dropped 6 bases and J dropped 2; count of bases not matched to a gene: 6. The CDR3: CASRRPGQQETQYF. The CDR3 coding sequence is TGTGCCAGCAGGCGTCCGGGACAGCAAGAGACCCAGTACTTC.

Turning to this clonotype: One end of the junction does not line up with germline, which may come from a read error. The genes are TRBV2 and TRBJ2-1; TRBD2 matches 9 bases. This CDR3 contains 15 residues. In germline, CDR1 is SNHLY, CDR2 FYNNEI. CDR3 DNA: TGTGCCGGCAGCCCGTCTAGCGGGGTCTACAATGAGCAGTTCTTC. Residues: CAGSPSSGVYNEQFF. Full variable domain (remainder filled in from reference TRBV2 and TRBJ2-1): EPEVTQTPSHQVTQMGQEVILRCVPISNHLYFYWYRQILGQKVEFLVSFYNNEISEKSEIFDDQFSVERPDGSNFTLKIRSTKLEDSAMYFCAGSPSSGVYNEQFFGPGTRLTVL.

This clonotype has a handful of counts. This chain uses TRBV2 with TRBJ1-1; D is undetermined. Per the germline V gene, CDR1 is SNHLY and CDR2 is FYNNEI. There are 14 residues in the CDR3. Trimming pared 6 bases from V and 6 bases from J, leaving 17 bases between. CDR3 DNA sequence: TGTGCCAGCAGAGGCGAGGGCGGAGGAGCTGAAGCTTTCTTT. It is translated as CASRGEGGGAEAFF. Full variable domain (rest looked up from reference TRBV2 and TRBJ1-1): EPEVTQTPSHQVTQMGQEVILRCVPISNHLYFYWYRQILGQKVEFLVSFYNNEISEKSEIFDDQFSVERPDGSNFTLKIRSTKLEDSAMYFCASRGEGGGAEAFFGQGTRLTVV.

This sequence joins TRBV7-8 and TRBJ2-4; 7 nucleotides match TRBD2. The junction had 10 bases not matched to a gene; V was cut back by 2 bases and J by 3 bases. CDR1 and CDR2 (germline): SGHVS, FQNEAQ. CDR3 length: 17 amino acids. CDR3 in DNA: TGTGCCAGCAGCTTACGGGCGGGGGATGGAGGCAAAAACATTCAGTACTTC. Translating gives CASSLRAGDGGKNIQYF.

The chain combines TRBV4-1 with TRBJ1-6; TRBD1 agrees at 7 bases. J was trimmed by 7 bases and V by 0 bases; bases with no gene match: 3. The CDR3 length is 15 residues. Per the germline V gene, CDR1 is MGHRA and CDR2 is YSYEKL. The CDR3 nucleotides are TGCGCCAGCAGCCAAGATCCGACAGGGAATTCACCCCTCCACTTT. Translating gives CASSQDPTGNSPLHF.

The chain combines TRBV20-1 with TRBJ2-7; 7 bases align to TRBD1. Germline values: CDR1 DFQATT, CDR2 SNEGSKA (reference sequence). The ends lost 6 bases at V and 7 bases at J; junction bases unmatched: 12. This CDR3 has 13 amino acids. CDR3 bases: TGCAGTGCACCGAGGGACAGTTGGGAGGAGCAGTACTTC. This encodes CSAPRDSWEEQYF.

The J gene is TRBJ2-1, the V gene TRBV20-1, with a tentative D call TRBD2 (6 bases). V lost 3 bases to trimming and J lost 2 bases, with 14 bases between them. The length of the CDR3 is 15 residues. Germline-derived CDR1 and CDR2 are DFQATT and SNEGSKA (reference sequence). The CDR3 protein is CSASGTGGTYNEQFF. CDR3 DNA sequence: TGCAGTGCTAGTGGGACCGGGGGAACCTACAATGAGCAGTTCTTC.

V is TRBV5-1 and J is TRBJ2-1; no clear D. Trimming removed 5 bases at V and 7 bases at J, with 16 bases between. Germline V gene sequence: CDR1 SGHRS, CDR2 YFSETQ. The CDR3 covers 14 residues. CDR3: CASRGPLNDNEQFF. The DNA of the CDR3 is TGCGCCAGCAGGGGTCCCCTTAATGATAATGAGCAGTTCTTC.

This clonotype was seen a few times. The rearrangement links TRBV3-1 to TRBJ2-1, with D uncertain. The better agreement between TRBJ2-7 and the DNA end casts doubt on the J call. CDR3 length equals 13 residues. Germline CDR1 is LGHDT and CDR2 is YNNKEL (reference sequence). CDR3 coding DNA: TGTGCCAGCAGCCGACCATCTTACAATGAGCAGTACTTC. Translation: CASSRPSYNEQYF.

This chain uses TRBV20-1 with TRBJ2-1; 13 bases fit TRBD2. The ends lost 5 bases at V and 0 bases at J; junction bases unmatched: 10. Looked up from germline, CDR1 is DFQATT and CDR2 is SNEGSKA (reference sequence). The CDR3 is made up of 18 amino acids. The CDR3: CSAPTSGRPRLSYNEQFF. The CDR3 DNA follows: TGCAGTGCTCCGACTAGCGGGAGGCCCAGACTCTCCTACAATGAGCAGTTCTTC.

The chain uses TRBV30 and TRBJ2-3; D unresolved. This CDR3 comprises 12 residues. Germline CDR1 and CDR2: GTSNPN and SVGIG (reference sequence). Trimming pared 0 bases from V and 4 bases from J, leaving 5 bases between. CDR3 sequence (DNA): TGTGCCTGGAGTGTAACCCCAGATACGCAGTATTTT. It specifies CAWSVTPDTQYF.

This clonotype showed up just a few times. The rearrangement joins TRBV6-5 to TRBJ2-1; a possible D gene is TRBD2 (5 bases). Germline V CDR1 and CDR2: MNHEY, SVGAGI. Trimming stripped 4 bases from V and 10 bases from J, with 23 bases between. This CDR3 spans 16 amino acids. CDR3 sequence (DNA): TGTGCCAGCAGTTCCACGGTTGAGGGCCGTTGGTGGGAGCAGTTCTTC. Amino acid sequence: CASSSTVEGRWWEQFF.

J is TRBJ2-1 and V is TRBV12-3 or TRBV12-4; D perhaps matches TRBD1 (7 bases). The end of the DNA is better explained by TRBJ2-7, so the J call may be wrong. This CDR3 spans 12 amino acids. The CDR3 loop reads CASRTGRNEQYF. The CDR3, as DNA: TGTGCCAGCAGGACAGGGAGGAATGAGCAGTACTTC.

The chain recombines TRBV5-5 with TRBJ2-7; possibly TRBD2 for D (6 bases). The CDR3 has 13 residues. Trimming stripped 6 bases from V and 4 bases from J, with 14 bases between. Germline CDR1 reads SGHKS; CDR2 reads YYEKEE (reference sequence). The CDR3 region has the DNA TGTGCCAGCACCTTCGGGGGACCGTACGAGCAGTACTTC. This translates into CASTFGGPYEQYF. Using reference TRBV5-5 and TRBJ2-7 for the parts outside the CDR3, the full variable domain is DAGVTQSPTHLIKTRGQQVTLRCSPISGHKSVSWYQQVLGQGPQFIFQYYEKEERGRGNFPDRFSARQFPNYSSELNVNALLLGDSALYLCASTFGGPYEQYFGPGTRLTVT.

This clonotype was seen repeatedly, ten times or more. This chain joins TRBV11-2 and TRBJ2-7; D is possibly TRBD2 (6 bases). V was trimmed by 1 base and J by 3 bases, leaving 22 bases between them. In germline, CDR1 is SGHAT, CDR2 FQNNGV. This CDR3 spans 18 amino acids. The CDR3 is CASSLVGRGSSTLYEQYF. Written as DNA, the CDR3 is TGTGCCAGCAGCTTAGTTGGGCGGGGTTCTTCCACCCTCTACGAGCAGTACTTC.

This clonotype was recorded at least ten times. Germline is not matched at one junction end, which may reflect a read error. The CDR3 DNA reads TGCGCCAGCAGCTTACCGGGACAGGGAAACGAGCAGTACTTC. Its protein is CASSLPGQGNEQYF. The V and J genes are TRBV9 and TRBJ2-7; 9 nucleotides match TRBD1. Germline V gene sequence: CDR1 SGDLS, CDR2 YYNGEE. The CDR3 covers 14 residues.

The gene calls are TRBV11-2 and TRBJ2-5, with D unclear. The germline V and J ends were trimmed by 6 bases and 4 bases, with 9 bases remaining between them. Germline lookup yields CDR1 SGHAT and CDR2 FQNNGV. The CDR3 consists of 12 residues. This CDR3 reads CASSIVGETQYF. As DNA, the CDR3 is TGTGCCAGCAGTATAGTTGGAGAGACCCAGTACTTC.

The J gene is TRBJ1-2, the V gene TRBV28; 9 nucleotides line up with TRBD1. Trimming cost V 6 bases and J 4 bases; bases outside gene matches: 3. CDR3 length equals 13 residues. The germline V gene has CDR1 MDHEN and CDR2 SYDVKM. The CDR3 reads CASRTGGIYGYTF. CDR3 bases: TGTGCCAGCAGGACAGGGGGTATCTATGGCTACACCTTC.

This clonotype occurred a few times. This chain joins TRBV12-3 or TRBV12-4 and TRBJ1-2; a weak D match, TRBD1 (5 bases). The V and J ends lost 5 bases and 7 bases respectively, with 11 bases between them. The CDR3 runs to 12 residues. This CDR3 reads CASSLGLRGYTF. The CDR3 DNA sequence: TGTGCCAGCAGTCTGGGACTACGTGGCTACACCTTC.

This rearrangement joins TRBV7-9 to TRBJ1-4, with D unresolved. Trimming removed 5 bases from V and 8 bases from J, with 12 bases in between. The CDR3 contains 13 residues. Germline V gene sequence: CDR1 SEHNR, CDR2 FQNEAQ (reference sequence). Here the CDR3 DNA reads TGTGCCAGCAGCCCCCCCCTGAGCGAAAAACTGTTTTTT. Translation: CASSPPLSEKLFF.

The gene calls are TRBV6-6 and TRBJ2-7; 10 bases are shared with TRBD2. The CDR3 has 16 residues. CDR1 and CDR2 (germline): MNHNY, SVGAGI (reference sequence). The junction had 7 bases not matched to a gene; V was cut back by 4 bases and J by 1 base. The CDR3 spells CASSLTGTSASYEQYF. CDR3 DNA sequence: TGTGCCAGCAGTTTGACCGGGACTAGCGCGTCCTACGAGCAGTACTTC.

A few counts support this clonotype. The V gene is TRBV7-8, the J gene TRBJ2-7; D may be TRBD1 or TRBD2 (5 bases each). This CDR3 is built from 15 residues. Trimming stripped 2 bases from V and 2 bases from J, with 13 bases between. Germline CDR1 reads SGHVS; CDR2 reads FQNEAQ. This CDR3 reads CASSLMAGTTYEQYF. In nucleotides, the CDR3 is TGTGCCAGCAGCTTAATGGCCGGGACCACCTACGAGCAGTACTTC.

This clonotype was seen at least ten times. The chain couples TRBV12-3 or TRBV12-4 to TRBJ2-1; TRBD2 agrees at 12 bases. V gave up 4 bases and J gave up 9 bases; unmatched junction bases: 7. The CDR3 loop spans 15 amino acids. The CDR3 protein is CASSWLAGGLGEQFF. In DNA form, the CDR3 reads TGTGCCAGCAGTTGGCTAGCGGGGGGGCTCGGTGAGCAGTTCTTC.

Comments on this clonotype: At one boundary the junction diverges from the germline segment, which might be a read error. The rearrangement uses TRBV3-1 and TRBJ2-7, with TRBD2 matching 7 bases. Germline V gene sequence: CDR1 LGHDT, CDR2 YNNKEL (reference sequence). The CDR3 consists of 16 residues. CDR3 sequence (DNA): TGTGCCGGCAGCCAAGATCTAGCGGATCAAGCCTACGAGCAGTACTTC. Protein sequence: CAGSQDLADQAYEQYF.

This clonotype was counted only a few times. The chain uses TRBV7-9 and TRBJ1-2; D is ambiguous. This CDR3 comprises 16 residues. The germline V and J ends were trimmed by 1 base and 3 bases, with 15 bases remaining between them. Germline CDR1 SEHNR, CDR2 FQNEAQ (reference sequence). The CDR3 nucleotides are TGTGCCAGCAGCTTAGGGCAGGCACAAGCTTACTATGGCTACACCTTC. This encodes CASSLGQAQAYYGYTF.

Details on this clonotype: A single base separates this from a much larger clone, so it may be a read error. V usage is TRBV3-1 and J usage is TRBJ2-7; 7 bases map to TRBD2. Germline trimming cut 4 bases from V and 6 bases from J; bases unmatched to any gene: 3. Per germline, CDR1 LGHDT and CDR2 YNNKEL (reference sequence). This CDR3 contains 12 residues. In DNA form, the CDR3 reads TGTGCCAGCAGCCGAGGGGAGGGCGAGCAGTACTTC. This encodes CASSRGEGEQYF.

This chain links TRBV5-1 with TRBJ1-2; 9 positions agree with TRBD1. The trim removed 5 bases at V and 8 bases at J, leaving 10 bases unmatched. Germline V CDR1 and CDR2: SGHRS, YFSETQ. The CDR3 sequence is 14 residues long. CDR3 region: CASRSPGQGRGYTF. CDR3 DNA: TGCGCCAGCAGATCTCCGGGACAGGGCAGAGGCTACACCTTC.

This clonotype turned up a few times. The rearrangement links TRBV27 to TRBJ1-2; D is possibly TRBD1 (5 bases). Per germline, CDR1 MNHEY and CDR2 SMNVEV (reference sequence). V was cut by 7 bases and J by 3 bases, with 18 bases left in between. This CDR3 is built from 15 residues. CDR3 protein: CASTLAPPGHYGYTF. The CDR3 nucleotides read TGTGCCAGCACCCTAGCCCCGCCAGGGCACTATGGCTACACCTTC.

The chain combines TRBV10-3 with TRBJ1-3, with D maybe TRBD1 (5 bases). V lost 3 bases and J lost 0, with 15 bases in between. CDR1 and CDR2 from the germline V gene are ENHRY and SYGVKD. This CDR3 comprises 17 residues. The CDR3 reads CAISDPQGLLSGNTIYF. CDR3 coding DNA: TGTGCCATCAGTGACCCCCAGGGACTACTCTCTGGAAACACCATATATTTT.

The gene calls are TRBV5-1 and TRBJ1-2; 9 positions agree with TRBD1. After removal of 6 bases from V and 3 bases from J, the junction contained 3 bases not matched to a gene. This CDR3 has 13 amino acids. Germline values: CDR1 SGHRS, CDR2 YFSETQ. As DNA, the CDR3 is TGCGCCAGCACGGACAGGGGATACTATGGCTACACCTTC. Translation: CASTDRGYYGYTF.